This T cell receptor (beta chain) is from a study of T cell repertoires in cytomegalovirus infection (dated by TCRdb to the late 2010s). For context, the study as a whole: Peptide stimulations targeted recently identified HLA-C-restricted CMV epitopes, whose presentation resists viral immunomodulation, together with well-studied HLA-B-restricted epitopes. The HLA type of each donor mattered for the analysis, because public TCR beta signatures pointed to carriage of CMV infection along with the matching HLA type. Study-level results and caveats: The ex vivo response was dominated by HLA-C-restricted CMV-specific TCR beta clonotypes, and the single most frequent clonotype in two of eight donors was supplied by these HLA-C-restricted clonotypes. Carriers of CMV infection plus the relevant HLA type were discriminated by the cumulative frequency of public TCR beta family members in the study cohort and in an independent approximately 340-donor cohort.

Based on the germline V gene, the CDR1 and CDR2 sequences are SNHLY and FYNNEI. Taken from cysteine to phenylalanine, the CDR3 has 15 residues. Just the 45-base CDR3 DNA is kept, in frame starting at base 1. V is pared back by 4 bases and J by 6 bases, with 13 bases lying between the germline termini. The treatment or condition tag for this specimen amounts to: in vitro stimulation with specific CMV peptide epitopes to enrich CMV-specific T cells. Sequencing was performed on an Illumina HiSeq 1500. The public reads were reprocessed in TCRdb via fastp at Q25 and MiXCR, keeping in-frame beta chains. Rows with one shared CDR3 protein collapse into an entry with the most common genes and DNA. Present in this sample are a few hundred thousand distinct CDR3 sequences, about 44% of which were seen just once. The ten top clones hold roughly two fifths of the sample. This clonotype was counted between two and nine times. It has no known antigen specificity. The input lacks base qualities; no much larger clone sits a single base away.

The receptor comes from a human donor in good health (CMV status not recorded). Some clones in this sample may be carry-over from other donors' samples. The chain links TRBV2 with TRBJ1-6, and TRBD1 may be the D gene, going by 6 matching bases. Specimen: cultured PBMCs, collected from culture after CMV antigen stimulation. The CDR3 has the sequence CASSGQASLNSPLHF. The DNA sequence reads TGTGCCAGCAGTGGACAGGCGAGCCTTAATTCACCCCTCCACTTT.